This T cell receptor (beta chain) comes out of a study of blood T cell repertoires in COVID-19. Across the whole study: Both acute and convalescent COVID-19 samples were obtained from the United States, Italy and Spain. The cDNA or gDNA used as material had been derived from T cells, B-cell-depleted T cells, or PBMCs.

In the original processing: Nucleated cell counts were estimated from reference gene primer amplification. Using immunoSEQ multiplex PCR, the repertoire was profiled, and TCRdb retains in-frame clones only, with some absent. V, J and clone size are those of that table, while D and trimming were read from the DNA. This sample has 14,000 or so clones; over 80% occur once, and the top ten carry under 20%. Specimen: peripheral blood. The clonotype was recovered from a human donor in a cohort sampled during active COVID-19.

In DNA form, the CDR3 reads TGTGCCAGCAGGAGGGAAGGAGTCAATGAGCAGTTCTTC. Its protein is CASRREGVNEQFF. This sequence joins TRBV12-3 or TRBV12-4 and TRBJ2-1, with a possible D match to TRBD2 (5 bases). Trimming took off 6 bases at V and 6 bases at J, with 12 bases between the two ends. The CDR3 runs 13 residues.